What follows are 2 T cell receptor beta chains derived from one specimen sequenced in a study of cytomegalovirus exposure and HLA in healthy donors (dated by TCRdb to 2015 to 2018). The library was built by means of the immunoSEQ multiplex PCR assay. Entries here come from immuneACCESS through TCRdb and include only in-frame sequences with V and J called. Some clones fail to appear in such tables; in the studies checked, an unresolved V gene covers under half of the shortfall, and the cause of the remainder is unknown. The sample table records around 120,000 clones; around 90% of these occur just once. The ten largest clonotypes hold 1.5% to 2% of the sample. Sequences were obtained from PBMCs. The receptor source for this set is a woman between 18 and 29 years old in good health and CMV-seronegative.

This chain connects TRBV4-2 to TRBJ2-3, with a weak D call TRBD1 (7 bases). Germline CDR1 is LGHNA and CDR2 is YNFKEQ. Trimming shortened V by 4 bases and J by 1 base, and 18 bases separated the two germline ends. The CDR3 has 17 residues. CDR3 DNA: TGTGCCAGCAGCCGGACAGGCTCTTGGGGGGGCACAGATACGCAGTATTTT. Protein: CASSRTGSWGGTDTQYF.

In this sample, this clone turned up once. The gene calls are TRBV11-3 and TRBJ2-4, with 7 nucleotides matching TRBD1. CDR1 is SGHNT, CDR2 YENEEA, per germline. V was pared by 5 bases and J by 4 bases, with 2 bases of the junction left unmatched. This CDR3 spans 13 amino acids. The chain's CDR3 is CASSGTEKNIQYF. The CDR3 nucleotides read TGTGCCAGCAGCGGGACAGAGAAAAACATTCAGTACTTC. Full variable domain (missing parts from reference TRBV11-3 and TRBJ2-4): EAGVVQSPRYKIIEKKQPVAFWCNPISGHNTLYWYLQNLGQGPELLIRYENEEAVDDSQLPKDRFSAERLKGVDSTLKIQPAELGDSAVYLCASSGTEKNIQYFGAGTRLSVL.